Listed here are 5 T cell receptor beta chains from one sample, sequenced in a study of blood T cell repertoires in COVID-19. The protocol was immunoSEQ multiplex PCR, while the TCRdb copy is restricted to in-frame clones and leaves out a portion. The table has 200,000 to 250,000 clones, roughly 86% seen once; the top ten hold 10%. The sample taken for sequencing was peripheral blood. These receptors all come from a woman aged 50 to 60 with COVID-19, enrolled during active disease.

V usage is TRBV13 and J usage is TRBJ1-1, with unresolved D. The CDR3 loop spans 13 amino acids. CDR1 is PRHDT, CDR2 FYEKMQ, per germline (reference sequence). V was shortened by 3 bases and J by 5 bases, with 10 bases between the two germline ends. CDR3 DNA: TGTGCCAGCAGCTTGGGGAGGAGGACTGAAGCTTTCTTT. Amino acid sequence: CASSLGRRTEAFF.

The chain carries TRBV2 and TRBJ2-3, with TRBD2 matching over 10 bases. Unmatched junction bases numbered 18, after V lost 7 bases and J lost 2 bases. Looked up from germline, CDR1 is SNHLY and CDR2 is FYNNEI. CDR3 length: 19 amino acids. The chain's CDR3 is CASTALRLAGVSVTDTQYF. The CDR3 DNA reads as TGTGCCAGCACAGCCCTCAGGCTAGCGGGGGTCTCTGTCACAGATACGCAGTATTTT.

The chain joins TRBV7-2 to TRBJ1-5, with D possibly being TRBD1 (6 bases). Germline CDR1 reads SGHTA; CDR2 reads FQGNSA. Trimming took 1 base from V and 5 from J, leaving 18 bases between them. The CDR3 has 17 residues. The CDR3 coding sequence is TGTGCCAGCAGCTTAGGGGGGGGGACAAATTTCTATCAGCCCCAGCATTTT. This gives the protein CASSLGGGTNFYQPQHF. Full variable domain (outside the CDR3, taken from reference TRBV7-2 and TRBJ1-5): GAGVSQSPSNKVTEKGKDVELRCDPISGHTALYWYRQSLGQGLEFLIYFQGNSAPDKSGLPSDRFSAERTGGSVSTLTIQRTQQEDSAVYLCASSLGGGTNFYQPQHFGDGTRLSIL.

The CDR3 region is CASTRQFYNSPLHF. The CDR3 coding sequence is TGTGCCAGCACCAGACAGTTCTATAATTCACCCCTCCACTTT. V gene TRBV6-6 combines with J gene TRBJ1-6, with D tentatively TRBD1 (5 bases). Trimming left V 7 bases short and J 3 bases short, with 10 bases between. The CDR3 extends over 14 amino acids. Germline loops: CDR1 MNHNY, CDR2 SVGAGI (reference sequence).

V usage is TRBV7-9 and J usage is TRBJ2-2; the D gene is possibly TRBD2 (6 bases). The CDR3 has 14 residues. V gave up 8 bases and J gave up 1 base, with 11 bases separating them. The germline gives CDR1 SEHNR, CDR2 FQNEAQ (reference sequence). In DNA, the CDR3 is TGTGCCAGCCGGGGGACCGAGAACACCGGGGAGCTGTTTTTT. Translated, it gives CASRGTENTGELFF.